The clone carrying this T cell receptor (beta chain) was picked up many times. This sample was included in a study of read filtering for tumor transcriptome and immune sequencing. From roughly 390 ng of RNA, a library with molecular barcoded alpha/delta and beta/gamma adaptors was made. TCRdb re-called the reads through MiXCR, storing one row per CDR3 protein. Of about 130,000 distinct CDR3 sequences in the sample, under 15% were seen once. Every patient had bone marrow sampled while the disease was active. The CDR3 spans 17 residues. The germline CDR1 and CDR2 sequences are SNHLY and FYNNEI. V lost 5 bases, J lost 2 bases, and 21 bases lay in between.

The sequenced material came from a population of CD138-negative cells sorted from bone marrow. This chain links TRBV2 with TRBJ1-2; D possibly corresponds to TRBD1 (5 bases). The sequence came from a donor aged 40 or older with multiple myeloma. CDR3 sequence reads: CASSTQLLSGKNYGYTF. CDR3 in DNA: TGTGCCAGCAGTACTCAGCTTCTTTCAGGGAAGAACTATGGCTACACCTTC.